This T cell receptor beta chain stems from a study of blood T cells in healthy people across ages. Overall study: Researchers report that template switching captured about one barcoded beta molecule per two T cells. General study results and limits: Unsorted PBMC material precluded a definitive naive versus antigen-experienced comparison. Relative to aged donors, long-lived donors carried more naive CD4+ cells and displayed higher diversity.

Primers used in a second PCR of about 7 to 12 cycles were a sample-barcoded 5' primer and a J-beta primer mix. Each of the cDNA molecules was tagged by a template-switch adaptor with 12 random nucleotides. TCRdb recomputed calls from the 5' RACE reads with MiXCR, one row per CDR3 protein. The sample has some 750,000 distinct CDR3 sequences; about 20% are singletons. In its sample, this clonotype was seen a few times. Antigen: not known. Trimming removed 6 bases from V and 1 base from J; junction bases left unmatched: 8. Looked up from germline, CDR1 is DFQATT and CDR2 is SNEGSKA (reference sequence). This CDR3 contains 14 residues.

Sequences were obtained from blood. This chain uses TRBV20-1 with TRBJ2-5, with 7 nucleotides matching TRBD1. The TCR originated in a man between 65 and 79 years old in good health. The CDR3 DNA reads TGCAGTGCCTACTTGACAGGGTCCCAAGAGACCCAGTACTTC. As protein: CSAYLTGSQETQYF.